This T cell receptor (beta chain) was found in a study of CD8+ T cells in alopecia areata. Notes on the study in general: Clonality exceeded that of normal scalp in lesional scalp, most notably in alopecia totalis/universalis.

The CDR3 sequence is 15 residues long. Germline assignment: CDR1 GTSNPN and CDR2 SVGIG (reference sequence). The V end lost 0 bases, the J end lost 1 base, and 10 bases lay between the germline ends. RNA was isolated and reverse transcribed to cDNA, the sequencing template. Produced via immunoSEQ multiplex PCR; TCRdb's table is partial and in-frame only. The sample consists of 130,000 to 150,000 clones, around 62% of them appearing once. This clone was recorded once. No antigen is known for it. Specimen: CD8+ T cells sorted from blood. The chain carries TRBV30 and TRBJ1-5; unclear D gene. This TCR derives from a human donor in good health. Written as DNA, the CDR3 is TGTGCCTGGAGTGTACAGTCTACGAGCAATCAGCCCCAGCATTTT. Protein sequence: CAWSVQSTSNQPQHF.